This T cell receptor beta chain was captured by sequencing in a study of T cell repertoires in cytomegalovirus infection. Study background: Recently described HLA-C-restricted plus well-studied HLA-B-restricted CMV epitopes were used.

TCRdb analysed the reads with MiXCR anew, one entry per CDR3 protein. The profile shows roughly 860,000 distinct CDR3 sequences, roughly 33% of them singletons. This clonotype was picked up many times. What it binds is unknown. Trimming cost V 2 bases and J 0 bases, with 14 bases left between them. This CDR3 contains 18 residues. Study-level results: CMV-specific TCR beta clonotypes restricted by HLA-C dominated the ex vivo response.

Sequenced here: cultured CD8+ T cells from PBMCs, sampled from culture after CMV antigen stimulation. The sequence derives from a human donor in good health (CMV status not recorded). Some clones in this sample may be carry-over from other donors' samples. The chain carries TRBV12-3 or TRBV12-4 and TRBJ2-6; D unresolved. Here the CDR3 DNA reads TGTGCCAGCAGTTTATCCTCTTTGGCTTCCTCTGGGGCCAACGTCCTGACTTTC. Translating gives CASSLSSLASSGANVLTF.